This T cell receptor (beta chain) was captured by sequencing in a study of blood T cells in healthy people across ages. Researchers isolated at least 6 million PBMCs per sample. This CDR3 region has 15 residues. Germline values: CDR1 MNHEY, CDR2 SVGEGT. Trimming took off 5 bases at V and 1 base at J, with 14 bases between the two ends. The authors ran a second PCR of roughly 6 to 12 cycles using a sample-barcoded 5' primer and a J-beta primer mix. TCRdb independently ran MiXCR on the 5' RACE reads; one entry per CDR3 protein. The sample shows approximately 1,100,000 distinct CDR3 sequences, 35% to 50% of them seen only once.

J is TRBJ1-2 and V is TRBV6-2 or TRBV6-3; D is unclear. The clonotype comes from an older woman in good health. The sequencing sample was made of blood. This CDR3 is CASSTSASSNYGYTF. CDR3 bases: TGTGCCAGCAGTACGTCAGCTTCCAGTAACTATGGCTACACCTTC.